Below are 19 T cell receptor beta chains sequenced from a single sample in a study of shared clonotypes between healthy human individuals. Method: immunoSEQ multiplex PCR; TCRdb's copy keeps in-frame clones and lacks some. Here the sample spans over a million clones, 75% to 85% being singletons. Sequenced material: memory CD4+ T cells from PBMCs. Subset of the sample: CD45RA-negative fraction. The receptors were gathered from a man between 18 and 35 years old in good health. Some clones in this sample may be carry-over from other donors' samples.

The genes are TRBV4-1 and TRBJ2-5; D is possibly TRBD2 (7 bases). Germline V gives CDR1 MGHRA, CDR2 YSYEKL. CDR3 length: 13 residues. V gave up 4 bases and J gave up 4 bases, with 10 bases separating them. The CDR3 coding sequence is TGCGCCAGCAGCCCCGGGGGGCTAGAGACCCAGTACTTC. Translating gives CASSPGGLETQYF.

This clone appeared a few times. The CDR3 DNA follows: TGTGCCAGCGGACTAGCGGGAGGCGAGCAGTACTTC. Its protein is CASGLAGGEQYF. The chain couples TRBV13 to TRBJ2-7; 14 nucleotides align to TRBD2. Germline values: CDR1 PRHDT, CDR2 FYEKMQ (reference sequence). The CDR3 extends over 12 amino acids. Trimming cost V 8 bases and J 6 bases; bases outside gene matches: 0.

This sequence joins TRBV7-9 and TRBJ2-3; D might be TRBD1 or TRBD2, each matching 5 bases. CDR3 size: 15 residues. V was clipped by 8 bases and J by 2 bases, with 17 bases between them. Germline V CDR1 and CDR2: SEHNR, FQNEAQ (reference sequence). The CDR3 is CASRNQGRDTDTQYF. The DNA for the CDR3 is TGTGCCAGCCGCAACCAGGGACGAGACACAGATACGCAGTATTTT.

The chain carries TRBV30 and TRBJ2-1; 7 bases map to TRBD2. The J segment lost 1 base and the V segment lost 6 bases, leaving 6 bases of the junction unmatched. CDR1 GTSNPN and CDR2 SVGIG come from the germline V gene (reference sequence). This CDR3 has 14 amino acids. CDR3 amino acids: CACIRAGSYNEQFF. DNA for the CDR3: TGTGCCTGTATTCGAGCGGGATCCTACAATGAGCAGTTCTTC.

The chain couples TRBV2 to TRBJ2-1; D remains unclear. Germline CDR1 SNHLY, CDR2 FYNNEI. The V and J ends lost 6 bases and 0 bases respectively, with 6 bases between them. This CDR3 is built from 13 residues. CDR3 DNA sequence: TGTGCCAGCAGCCCTCTCTCCTACAATGAGCAGTTCTTC. The encoded protein is CASSPLSYNEQFF.

The J gene is TRBJ2-3, the V gene TRBV2, with D perhaps given as TRBD1 or TRBD2 (5 bases each). V lost 6 bases to trimming and J lost 0 bases, with 10 bases between them. This CDR3 is built from 14 residues. Germline V lookup: CDR1 SNHLY, CDR2 FYNNEI. The CDR3 loop reads CASRRGGSTDTQYF. Here the CDR3 DNA reads TGTGCCAGCAGGAGGGGCGGCAGCACAGATACGCAGTATTTT.

The rearrangement joins TRBV7-3 to TRBJ1-1; no firm D call. Trimming pared 5 bases from V and 0 bases from J, leaving 13 bases between. The CDR3 has 15 amino acids. Germline V lookup: CDR1 SGHTA, CDR2 FQGTGA. CDR3 sequence reads: CASSPLEPMNTEAFF. DNA for the CDR3: TGTGCCAGCAGCCCCCTTGAGCCAATGAACACTGAAGCTTTCTTT.

The chain employs TRBV7-2 and TRBJ2-3; unclear D gene. Trimming shortened V by 4 bases and J by 6 bases, and 8 bases separated the two germline ends. The CDR3 contains 12 residues. Germline V gene lookup returns CDR1 SGHTA and CDR2 FQGNSA. CDR3: CASSSAEDTQYF. DNA for the CDR3: TGTGCCAGCAGCTCCGCAGAGGATACGCAGTATTTT.

V usage is TRBV19 and J usage is TRBJ1-1, with D possibly matching TRBD1 (5 bases). This CDR3 contains 14 residues. The V gene lost 4 bases and the J gene lost 2 bases, with 11 bases spanning the gap. Germline V gene sequence: CDR1 LNHDA, CDR2 SQIVND (reference sequence). The CDR3 sequence: CASSTVGGNTEAFF. The CDR3 bases are TGTGCCAGTAGTACGGTGGGGGGAAACACTGAAGCTTTCTTT.

The CDR3 region is CASSVGTGNSGNTIYF. Written as DNA, the CDR3 is TGTGCCAGCAGCGTGGGGACAGGAAACTCTGGAAACACCATATATTTT. This chain joins TRBV9 and TRBJ1-3, with 8 bases that match TRBD1. The germline gives CDR1 SGDLS, CDR2 YYNGEE. Trimming took 2 bases from V and 0 from J; bases not matched to a gene: 4. There are 16 residues in the CDR3.

The gene calls are TRBV11-2 and TRBJ1-3; 7 nucleotides agree with TRBD1. Germline V gene lookup returns CDR1 SGHAT and CDR2 FQNNGV. CDR3 length: 15 residues. V was clipped by 5 bases and J by 8 bases; unmatched bases: 12. The CDR3 loop reads CASSPLTGKVDTIYF. The DNA for the CDR3 is TGTGCCAGCAGCCCTCTGACAGGGAAGGTGGACACCATATATTTT.

The chain recombines TRBV27 with TRBJ2-1; TRBD2 agrees at 9 bases. V lost 3 bases, J lost 4 bases, and 4 bases stayed unmatched. The germline V gene encodes CDR1 MNHEY and CDR2 SMNVEV (reference sequence). The CDR3 loop spans 15 amino acids. The CDR3 sequence: CASSLRAGGYNEQFF. Written as DNA, the CDR3 is TGTGCCAGCAGTTTGCGAGCGGGAGGTTACAATGAGCAGTTCTTC.

Remarks on this clone: Possible read error: a much larger clone is one base away. The rearrangement links TRBV29-1 to TRBJ2-1; D may be TRBD2 (6 bases). From germline, CDR1 is SQVTM and CDR2 ANQGSEA. Trimming left V 6 bases short and J 6 bases short, with 18 bases between. The CDR3 is 14 amino acids. This CDR3 is CSVRQRLGGNEQFF. The CDR3, as DNA: TGCAGCGTCCGCCAGCGCTTGGGGGGCAATGAGCAGTTCTTC.

Only a few counts were recorded for this clone. The chain links TRBV2 to TRBJ2-7; maybe TRBD2 (6 bases). V lost 11 bases to trimming and J lost 6 bases, with 17 bases between them. The CDR3 is 12 residues long. Germline V lookup: CDR1 SNHLY, CDR2 FYNNEI. In DNA, the CDR3 is TGTGCCTCCGAGACTAGGAGAGGCGAGCAGTACTTC. Translated: CASETRRGEQYF.

The V and J genes are TRBV30 and TRBJ2-2; D may be TRBD2 (5 bases). Trimming removed 0 bases at V and 4 bases at J, with 12 bases between. Germline CDR1 and CDR2: GTSNPN and SVGIG (reference sequence). The CDR3 has 15 residues. CDR3 in amino acids: CAWSVIEAGTGELFF. The CDR3 nucleotides are TGTGCCTGGAGTGTAATCGAGGCGGGCACCGGGGAGCTGTTTTTT.

In the case of this clone: The sample contains more than one DNA sequence encoding this CDR3. This chain joins TRBV5-8 and TRBJ1-5; D possibly corresponds to TRBD1 (5 bases). CDR3 size: 14 residues. Trimming stripped 0 bases from V and 6 bases from J, with 10 bases between. From germline, CDR1 is SGHTS and CDR2 YDEGEE. In nucleotides, the CDR3 is TGTGCCAGCAGCTTGGTTCCGGGGGTTCAGCCCCAGCATTTT. It yields the protein CASSLVPGVQPQHF.

This clone was recorded only once. The chain has TRBV19 and TRBJ2-2, with TRBD2 identical over 11 bases. Germline values: CDR1 LNHDA, CDR2 SQIVND (reference sequence). V lost 1 base to trimming and J lost 1 base; unmatched junction nucleotides: 5. The CDR3 has 18 residues. CDR3 in amino acids: CASSIGLAGTVNTGELFF. The CDR3 DNA reads as TGTGCCAGTAGTATAGGACTAGCGGGGACCGTGAACACCGGGGAGCTGTTTTTT.

This clone appeared many times. DNA of the CDR3: TGTGCCAGCCAGATTCCTAGCGGAGCCTACGAGCAGTACTTC. Translation gives CASQIPSGAYEQYF. This sequence joins TRBV28 and TRBJ2-7, with 7 bases fitting TRBD2. Germline trimming cut 8 bases from V and 2 bases from J; bases unmatched to any gene: 9. Germline V gene sequence: CDR1 MDHEN, CDR2 SYDVKM. This CDR3 is built from 14 residues.

This chain uses TRBV4-3 with TRBJ1-4; D is undetermined. Germline V gives CDR1 LGHNA, CDR2 YSLEER. V dropped 1 base and J dropped 6 bases, with 6 bases sitting between them. CDR3 length: 13 amino acids. The CDR3: CASSQALYEKLFF. Here the CDR3 DNA reads TGCGCCAGCAGCCAAGCCCTGTATGAAAAACTGTTTTTT.